Each of the 16 T cell receptor beta chains below was sequenced from the same sample in a study of T cell repertoires in cytomegalovirus infection. Via MiXCR, TCRdb re-called the reads, giving one row per CDR3 protein. In the table there are a few hundred thousand distinct CDR3 sequences, about a sixth of which are singletons. The sample taken for sequencing was CD8+ T cells from PBMCs. These receptors were taken from a human donor in good health (CMV status not recorded). Some clones in this sample may be carry-over from other donors' samples.

The CDR3 nucleotides are TGTGCCAGCAGTTCGGAAGCTTTCTTT. Translation gives CASSSEAFF. The chain recombines TRBV2 with TRBJ1-1; no definite D call. The CDR3 spans 9 residues. From germline, CDR1 is SNHLY and CDR2 FYNNEI. V lost 5 bases and J 8 bases, leaving 3 bases between the germline ends.

This clonotype was counted ten times or more. CDR3 sequence: CASSLGTGEGNEQFF. The CDR3 DNA reads as TGTGCCAGCAGCTTAGGGACAGGGGAGGGCAATGAGCAGTTCTTC. The gene calls are TRBV7-3 and TRBJ2-1, with TRBD1 matching 10 bases. V was clipped by 2 bases and J by 6 bases; unmatched bases: 4. Germline V CDR1 and CDR2: SGHTA, FQGTGA. This CDR3 has 15 amino acids.

This clonotype was detected ten times or more. The V and J genes are TRBV7-6 and TRBJ1-6, with D perhaps matching TRBD1 (5 bases). The CDR3 covers 14 residues. Per the germline V gene, CDR1 is SGHVS and CDR2 is FNYEAQ. The V and J ends lost 2 bases and 8 bases respectively, with 10 bases between them. CDR3 nucleotide sequence: TGTGCCAGCAGCTTACCGGGGCTGGATTCACCCCTCCACTTT. Amino acids: CASSLPGLDSPLHF.

The chain combines TRBV20-1 with TRBJ2-2, with D hard to call. The CDR3 loop spans 15 amino acids. V lost 0 bases and J lost 5, with 13 bases in between. CDR1 and CDR2 (germline): DFQATT, SNEGSKA (reference sequence). CDR3 sequence (DNA): TGCAGTGCTAGAGATTTGGCAGGCGAAACCGGGGAGCTGTTTTTT. Protein: CSARDLAGETGELFF.

This clonotype was detected many times. The chain recombines TRBV7-2 with TRBJ1-1; D call uncertain. The CDR3 has 14 amino acids. Germline lookup yields CDR1 SGHTA and CDR2 FQGNSA. The germline V and J ends were trimmed by 2 bases and 5 bases, with 12 bases remaining between them. This CDR3 is CASSLKGPYTEAFF. CDR3 sequence (DNA): TGTGCCAGCAGCTTAAAGGGCCCCTATACTGAAGCTTTCTTT.

CDR3 sequence: CASSQWRGARTDTQYF. CDR3 in DNA: TGTGCCAGCAGTCAGTGGCGGGGGGCCCGCACAGATACGCAGTATTTT. The chain carries TRBV6-2 or TRBV6-3 and TRBJ2-3, with 8 bases matching TRBD2. The length of the CDR3 is 16 residues. Germline assignment: CDR1 MNHEY and CDR2 SVGEGT. V lost 5 bases and J lost 1; bases outside the gene matches: 8.

This clonotype was observed at least ten times. The chain joins TRBV12-3 or TRBV12-4 to TRBJ2-7; TRBD2 might be the D (6 bases). V lost 5 bases, J lost 2 bases, and 13 bases lay in between. The CDR3 totals 14 residues. The CDR3 bases are TGTGCCAGCAGTCCCGGGACTGACGCCTACGAGCAGTACTTC. It codes for CASSPGTDAYEQYF.

As concerns this clonotype: This may be a read error, as it is one base from a much larger clone. The genes are TRBV6-1 and TRBJ2-7; 11 bases are a match to TRBD1. The CDR3 is 15 residues long. The germline CDR1 and CDR2 sequences are MNHNS and SASEGT. CDR3 amino acids: CANSDPGTGGSEQYF. In DNA form, the CDR3 reads TGTGCCAACAGTGACCCCGGGACAGGGGGTTCCGAGCAGTACTTC.

The table lists this clonotype with a few counts. V and J are TRBV9 and TRBJ2-2, with 14 positions matching TRBD2. The ends lost 4 bases at V and 6 bases at J; junction bases unmatched: 8. The CDR3 loop spans 17 amino acids. The germline CDR1 and CDR2 sequences are SGDLS and YYNGEE. CDR3 loop: CASSPTSGGALSGELFF. In DNA, the CDR3 is TGTGCCAGCAGCCCGACTAGCGGGGGGGCCTTGTCCGGGGAGCTGTTTTTT.

The chain combines TRBV10-3 with TRBJ2-2; TRBD1 is a possible D gene (5 bases). The CDR3 consists of 14 residues. V was shortened by 3 bases and J by 5 bases, with 10 bases between the two germline ends. Germline V lookup: CDR1 ENHRY, CDR2 SYGVKD. The CDR3 region is CAISDGRATGELFF. The CDR3 region has the DNA TGTGCCATCAGTGACGGCAGGGCAACCGGGGAGCTGTTTTTT.

This clonotype was picked up many times. V usage is TRBV7-6 and J usage is TRBJ1-1, with D perhaps TRBD1 (6 bases). The CDR3 runs 16 residues. V was shortened by 5 bases and J by 0 bases, with 16 bases between the two germline ends. Germline V gene data show CDR1 as SGHVS and CDR2 as FNYEAQ. CDR3 sequence (DNA): TGTGCCAGCAGCATAGAGGAGAGGACAGTGAACACTGAAGCTTTCTTT. This sequence encodes CASSIEERTVNTEAFF.

This clonotype was detected only a few times. The chain employs TRBV23-1 and TRBJ1-4; perhaps TRBD1 as D (5 bases). TRBV23-1 is an open reading frame whose function is uncertain. The ends were cut back, 3 bases at V and 7 bases at J, with 15 bases in the middle. CDR3 length: 15 residues. CDR3 in DNA: TGCGCCAGCAGTCATGTTCGGGGGGTCTTTGAAAAACTGTTTTTT. Amino acids: CASSHVRGVFEKLFF.

This clonotype was observed many times. V is TRBV6-4 and J is TRBJ1-5, with 10 nucleotides matching TRBD1. Per germline, CDR1 MRHNA and CDR2 SNTAGT. The CDR3 consists of 16 residues. Trimming took 2 bases from V and 5 from J; bases not matched to a gene: 6. CDR3 coding DNA: TGTGCCAGCAGTGACCAGGGACAGGGGTACGATCAGCCCCAGCATTTT. Amino acid sequence: CASSDQGQGYDQPQHF.

This chain joins TRBV20-1 and TRBJ1-2; D uncertain. Trimming removed 6 bases from V and 7 bases from J, with 15 bases in between. Germline V CDR1 and CDR2: DFQATT, SNEGSKA (reference sequence). The CDR3 is 12 residues long. CDR3 sequence: CSASNRFGGYTF. The CDR3, as DNA: TGCAGTGCCTCAAACCGATTTGGTGGCTACACCTTC.

The rearrangement joins TRBV7-9 to TRBJ2-3; 8 bases agree with TRBD1. With V trimmed by 5 bases and J by 0 bases, 13 bases remained unmatched. Looked up from germline, CDR1 is SEHNR and CDR2 is FQNEAQ (reference sequence). The CDR3 has 18 amino acids. In DNA form, the CDR3 reads TGTGCCAGCAGCACTAGAGGGACAGGCCTTGCTAGCACAGATACGCAGTATTTT. Amino acid sequence: CASSTRGTGLASTDTQYF. Filled out from reference TRBV7-9 and TRBJ2-3, the complete variable domain reads DTGVSQNPRHKITKRGQNVTFRCDPISEHNRLYWYRQTLGQGPEFLTYFQNEAQLEKSRLLSDRFSAERPKGSFSTLEIQRTEQGDSAMYLCASSTRGTGLASTDTQYFGPGTRLTVL.

This clonotype has a count of ten or more. The genes are TRBV14 and TRBJ2-7, with D possibly called TRBD1 or TRBD2 (5 bases each). The CDR3 spans 13 residues. Trimming left V 3 bases short and J 4 bases short, with 10 bases between. The germline CDR1 and CDR2 sequences are SGHDN and FVKESK. CDR3 sequence (DNA): TGTGCCAGCAGCCAGGCCGGGGCGTACGAGCAGTACTTC. It codes for CASSQAGAYEQYF.